This T cell receptor (beta chain) was retrieved from a study of identical twins. In its sample, this clonotype was seen a few times. Its specificity is not known. No donor was unhealthy or non-Caucasian. Study results and caveats: The study based its conclusions on cross-sectional statistical analysis and did not follow the same donors.

TCRdb independently ran MiXCR on the 5' RACE reads; one entry per CDR3 protein. The data show 300,000 to 350,000 distinct CDR3 sequences, 9% to 15% seen once. V was shortened by 1 base and J by 2 bases, with 8 bases between the two germline ends. The CDR3 runs 14 residues. CDR1 and CDR2 (germline): SEHNR, FQNEAQ (reference sequence). The same specimen was also included in a second study, on yellow fever vaccine responses in identical twins.

J is TRBJ2-5 and V is TRBV7-9; a possible D gene is TRBD1 (5 bases). This clonotype was sampled from a woman aged 18 to 35 in good health. The sequencing input was CD8+ T cells sorted from blood. Here the CDR3 DNA reads TGTGCCAGCAGCTTAGAGACAGTACAAGAGACCCAGTACTTC. This sequence encodes CASSLETVQETQYF.